The TCR beta chain described here comes from a study of post-analysis software for immune sequencing data. Overall study results and limits: Among a few TRBV segments more frequent in patients than controls were TRBV5-6, TRBV5-1 and TRBV20-1.

V lost 1 base and J 2 bases, leaving 12 bases between the germline ends. Per the germline V gene, CDR1 is DFQATT and CDR2 is SNEGSKA (reference sequence). The length of the CDR3 is 15 residues. The library was made from cDNA and included unique molecular identifiers. TCRdb called the PCR reads again in MiXCR, with one record for every CDR3 protein. The repertoire holds roughly 540,000 distinct CDR3 sequences, 30% to 40% seen once, with around 6% in the top ten. A note on this clonotype: Its antigen is not identified.

The sample taken for sequencing was blood. The clonotype was recovered from a girl aged 2-17 years with multiple sclerosis. The chain carries TRBV20-1 and TRBJ2-4; D is unresolved. CDR3 sequence reads: CSARVQESTKNIQYF. CDR3 DNA sequence: TGCAGTGCTAGAGTTCAGGAAAGTACCAAAAACATTCAGTACTTC.